A single sample gave rise to the 27 T cell receptor beta chains below, sequenced in a study of blood T cell repertoires in COVID-19 (dated by TCRdb to 2020 to 2021). To prepare the library, the immunoSEQ multiplex PCR assay was applied. TCRdb mirrors the immuneACCESS table, restricted to in-frame sequences. Some clones are absent from its copies; in checked studies, under half trace to an unresolved V gene, and the reason for the others is unknown. The sample profile shows around 300,000 clones; more than 75% of them were found once. 4% of the sample is in the top ten clones. The sample consisted of peripheral blood. The receptors stem from a woman between 45 and 65 years old with active or convalescent COVID-19.

The chain recombines TRBV30 with TRBJ1-5, with D possibly matching TRBD1 (5 bases). V lost 4 bases to trimming and J lost 1 base, with 8 bases between them. The CDR3 is 13 residues long. CDR1 and CDR2 from the germline V gene are GTSNPN and SVGIG (reference sequence). DNA of the CDR3: TGTGCCTGGAATGACAGAAGCAATCAGCCCCAGCATTTT. This codes for CAWNDRSNQPQHF.

In this sample, this clone turned up a few times. This chain links TRBV3-1 (or the pseudogene TRBV3-2) with TRBJ1-3; D call uncertain. Trimming shortened V by 4 bases and J by 4 bases, and 8 bases separated the two germline ends. Germline CDR1 and CDR2: LGHDT and YNNKEL (reference sequence). The CDR3 spans 13 residues. The CDR3 loop reads CASSPGGGNTIYF. In nucleotides, the CDR3 is TGTGCCAGCAGCCCTGGAGGGGGAAACACCATATATTTT.

CDR3 sequence (DNA): TGTGCCAGCTCACCAAATAGAGTGACAGGGGGCTTCCACGAGCAGTACTTC. Its translation: CASSPNRVTGGFHEQYF. V and J are TRBV18 and TRBJ2-7; 10 bases are a match to TRBD1. The CDR3 length is 17 residues. The germline gives CDR1 KGHSH, CDR2 LQKENI. Trimming cost V 2 bases and J 5 bases; bases outside gene matches: 12. Variable domain in full (rest from reference TRBV18 and TRBJ2-7): NAGVMQNPRHLVRRRGQEARLRCSPMKGHSHVYWYRQLPEEGLKFMVYLQKENIIDESGMPKERFSAEFPKEGPSILRIQQVVRGDSAAYFCASSPNRVTGGFHEQYFGPGTRLTVT.

The chain combines TRBV19 with TRBJ2-2; D gene unclear. Germline lookup yields CDR1 LNHDA and CDR2 SQIVND (reference sequence). The CDR3 consists of 15 residues. The ends were cut back, 4 bases at V and 3 bases at J, with 12 bases in the middle. DNA of the CDR3: TGTGCCAGTAGTAGTAGTTTTTCTTACACCGGGGAGCTGTTTTTT. Translation: CASSSSFSYTGELFF.

V is TRBV30 and J is TRBJ2-7, with 8 nucleotides matching TRBD1. The CDR3 covers 14 residues. Germline V gene sequence: CDR1 GTSNPN, CDR2 SVGIG (reference sequence). The ends lost 5 bases at V and 0 bases at J; junction bases unmatched: 6. As DNA, the CDR3 is TGTGCCTGGTCCCGGACAGGGAACTCCTACGAGCAGTACTTC. It encodes CAWSRTGNSYEQYF.

The V and J genes are TRBV28 and TRBJ2-2, with 12 bases matching TRBD2. CDR1 and CDR2 (germline): MDHEN, SYDVKM. There are 15 residues in the CDR3. Germline trimming cut 4 bases from V and 5 bases from J; bases unmatched to any gene: 2. CDR3 sequence reads: CASSSSGRETGELFF. The CDR3 bases are TGTGCCAGCAGTTCTAGCGGGAGGGAAACCGGGGAGCTGTTTTTT.

This chain connects TRBV5-1 to TRBJ2-2; TRBD1 aligns across 8 bases. V dropped 4 bases and J dropped 6; count of bases not matched to a gene: 8. This CDR3 has 15 residues. The germline gives CDR1 SGHRS, CDR2 YFSETQ. The CDR3, as DNA: TGCGCCAGCAGCCCCGGACAGGGCAAAGCCGGGGAGCTGTTTTTT. The encoded protein is CASSPGQGKAGELFF.

This clone occurred a few times. J is TRBJ1-4 and V is TRBV12-3 or TRBV12-4; 7 bases are shared with TRBD1. With 7 bases clipped from V and 14 bases from J, the junction kept 7 bases outside the gene matches. This CDR3 spans 11 amino acids. CDR3 nucleotide sequence: TGTGCCAGCACCTACAGGGGCGGGCTGTTTTTT. Translating it yields CASTYRGGLFF.

The V call is TRBV2, the J call TRBJ2-1; 8 positions match TRBD2. This CDR3 is built from 13 residues. In germline, CDR1 is SNHLY, CDR2 FYNNEI. After removal of 6 bases from V and 13 bases from J, the junction contained 11 bases not matched to a gene. DNA of the CDR3: TGTGCCAGCAGAGCCGGGACTAGGACGAGCCAGTTCTTC. Its protein product is CASRAGTRTSQFF. Full variable domain (remainder filled in from reference TRBV2 and TRBJ2-1): EPEVTQTPSHQVTQMGQEVILRCVPISNHLYFYWYRQILGQKVEFLVSFYNNEISEKSEIFDDQFSVERPDGSNFTLKIRSTKLEDSAMYFCASRAGTRTSQFFGPGTRLTVL.

V usage is TRBV28 and J usage is TRBJ1-4; D is perhaps TRBD1 (5 bases). The CDR3 loop spans 15 amino acids. Germline V CDR1 and CDR2: MDHEN, SYDVKM. V shed 1 base and J shed 7 bases, with 13 bases lying between them. The DNA of the CDR3 is TGTGCCAGCAGTTTATATGGCCAGGGATTTGAAAAACTGTTTTTT. Protein: CASSLYGQGFEKLFF.

This rearrangement joins TRBV27 to TRBJ2-1, with D perhaps matching TRBD2 (5 bases). The CDR3 sequence is 14 residues long. V was cut by 5 bases and J by 3 bases, with 11 bases left in between. Germline V gene sequence: CDR1 MNHEY, CDR2 SMNVEV (reference sequence). The CDR3 loop reads CASSAETNYNEQFF. CDR3 bases: TGTGCCAGCAGTGCCGAGACTAACTACAATGAGCAGTTCTTC.

V is TRBV6-2 or TRBV6-3 and J is TRBJ1-2; a weak D match, TRBD1 (6 bases). This CDR3 is built from 12 residues. Trimming took 5 bases from V and 8 from J, leaving 12 bases between them. Germline V gene sequence: CDR1 MNHEY, CDR2 SVGEGT. The CDR3: CASSQDRSGYTF. CDR3 nucleotide sequence: TGTGCCAGCAGTCAGGACAGATCCGGCTACACCTTC.

The chain employs TRBV5-1 and TRBJ2-7; 8 nucleotides line up with TRBD1. Germline trimming cut 0 bases from V and 3 bases from J; bases unmatched to any gene: 8. This CDR3 has 16 residues. Germline V lookup: CDR1 SGHRS, CDR2 YFSETQ. Here the CDR3 DNA reads TGCGCCAGCAGCTTGGCCTGGACAGGGCCTTTCTACGAGCAGTACTTC. It encodes CASSLAWTGPFYEQYF.

The rearrangement links TRBV19 to TRBJ1-1, with 8 bases matching TRBD1. With V trimmed by 5 bases and J by 5 bases, 7 bases remained unmatched. From germline, CDR1 is LNHDA and CDR2 SQIVND (reference sequence). This CDR3 is built from 14 residues. CDR3 sequence reads: CASSVQTGATEAFF. The CDR3 DNA reads TGTGCCAGTAGTGTTCAGACAGGGGCAACTGAAGCTTTCTTT.

The V call is TRBV5-1, the J call TRBJ1-2; possible D gene TRBD1, 5 bases. This CDR3 is built from 15 residues. V was cut by 1 base and J by 3 bases, with 13 bases left in between. The germline V gene has CDR1 SGHRS and CDR2 YFSETQ. The CDR3 region has the DNA TGCGCCAGCAGCTTGTCCCCGGACATCGACTATGGCTACACCTTC. Translation gives CASSLSPDIDYGYTF.

The rearrangement joins TRBV19 to TRBJ2-5; a possible D gene is TRBD2 (5 bases). V lost 4 bases and J lost 1, with 10 bases in between. Germline loops: CDR1 LNHDA, CDR2 SQIVND (reference sequence). CDR3 length: 14 amino acids. The CDR3 loop reads CASSTRGIQETQYF. Written as DNA, the CDR3 is TGTGCCAGTAGTACTCGGGGTATCCAAGAGACCCAGTACTTC.

The chain joins TRBV20-1 to TRBJ2-7; perhaps TRBD2 as D (6 bases). The germline V gene encodes CDR1 DFQATT and CDR2 SNEGSKA (reference sequence). This CDR3 region has 11 residues. Here the CDR3 DNA reads TGCAGCGCCGGGACTTACTACGAGCAGTACTTC. Amino acids: CSAGTYYEQYF.

V and J are TRBV6-7 and TRBJ1-5; maybe TRBD1 (5 bases). TRBV6-7 is recorded as an ORF, its role being uncertain. V was clipped by 6 bases and J by 0 bases, with 12 bases between them. This CDR3 region has 15 residues. CDR3 in amino acids: CASRRDPYSNQPQHF. In nucleotides, the CDR3 is TGTGCCAGCAGGCGGGACCCCTATAGCAATCAGCCCCAGCATTTT.

The gene calls are TRBV10-3 and TRBJ2-3, with a weak D call TRBD2 (5 bases). CDR3 size: 17 residues. The V and J ends lost 10 bases and 3 bases respectively, with 26 bases between them. Germline V gives CDR1 ENHRY, CDR2 SYGVKD. CDR3 residues: CATRGEGISLVTDTQYF. For the CDR3, the DNA is TGTGCCACCAGAGGCGAGGGAATCTCCCTTGTAACAGATACGCAGTATTTT.

The chain carries TRBV19 and TRBJ1-2; TRBD1 agrees at 8 bases. The V gene end was trimmed by 1 base and the J gene end by 4 bases; junction bases not matched to a gene: 8. Germline CDR1 LNHDA, CDR2 SQIVND (reference sequence). The CDR3 loop spans 16 amino acids. The CDR3 sequence is CASSIAPGQGFYGYTF. CDR3 nucleotides: TGTGCCAGTAGTATAGCCCCTGGACAGGGTTTCTATGGCTACACCTTC.

The chain uses TRBV10-3 and TRBJ2-1; 7 bases map to TRBD1. From germline, CDR1 is ENHRY and CDR2 SYGVKD. The CDR3 spans 18 residues. J lost 1 base, V lost 5 bases, and 14 bases had no gene match. CDR3 region: CAISPNYRGQTSYNEQFF. Here the CDR3 DNA reads TGTGCCATCAGTCCAAATTACAGGGGTCAGACATCCTACAATGAGCAGTTCTTC.

The chain is built from TRBV13 and TRBJ1-6, with TRBD1 matching 8 bases. The CDR3 is made up of 20 amino acids. The germline V gene encodes CDR1 PRHDT and CDR2 FYEKMQ (reference sequence). J was trimmed by 9 bases and V by 0 bases; bases with no gene match: 19. CDR3 region: CASSLGPRFLQGAKGSPLHF. In DNA, the CDR3 is TGTGCCAGCAGCTTAGGCCCTAGGTTCTTGCAGGGGGCGAAGGGTTCACCCCTCCACTTT.

This clone was found a few times. This chain uses TRBV5-6 with TRBJ1-2, with 9 bases that match TRBD1. CDR1 SGHDT and CDR2 YYEEEE come from the germline V gene. The CDR3 has 16 residues. The J segment lost 5 bases and the V segment lost 5 bases, leaving 13 bases of the junction unmatched. CDR3 sequence: CASSPGTGTGSYGYTF. CDR3 nucleotides: TGTGCCAGCAGTCCCGGGACAGGGACCGGTTCATATGGCTACACCTTC.

The rearrangement uses TRBV5-1 and TRBJ1-1; TRBD1 might be the D (6 bases). The CDR3 is 16 residues long. CDR1 is SGHRS, CDR2 YFSETQ, per germline. Trimming stripped 0 bases from V and 1 base from J, with 13 bases between. The CDR3 here is CASSLEPGHQNTEAFF. DNA for the CDR3: TGCGCCAGCAGCTTGGAGCCGGGACACCAGAACACTGAAGCTTTCTTT.

The genes are TRBV12-5 and TRBJ2-3; D might be TRBD1 (6 bases). The CDR3 runs 17 residues. The germline V and J ends were trimmed by 5 bases and 2 bases, with 20 bases remaining between them. Germline assignment: CDR1 LGHNT and CDR2 FRNRAP. The CDR3 region has the DNA TGTGCTAGTGGTCCAGGGGAGAGGGGTCCTTACACAGATACGCAGTATTTT. Protein product: CASGPGERGPYTDTQYF.

This clone was detected once. The chain employs TRBV7-9 and TRBJ1-5, with D possibly being TRBD1 (5 bases). This CDR3 region has 12 residues. Germline values: CDR1 SEHNR, CDR2 FQNEAQ (reference sequence). V was clipped by 5 bases and J by 8 bases, with 10 bases between them. The CDR3 reads CASSSQGKPQHF. In DNA, the CDR3 is TGTGCCAGCAGCAGTCAGGGAAAGCCCCAGCATTTT.

The gene calls are TRBV19 and TRBJ2-1; 7 bases agree with TRBD2. This CDR3 is built from 16 residues. After removal of 3 bases from V and 7 bases from J, the junction contained 12 bases not matched to a gene. Germline V lookup: CDR1 LNHDA, CDR2 SQIVND (reference sequence). The DNA of the CDR3 is TGTGCCAGTAGTATTCAAGGCGGGAGATTGGGAAATGAGCAGTTCTTC. This codes for CASSIQGGRLGNEQFF.